The sequence of this T cell receptor (beta chain) was determined in a study of blood T cell repertoires in COVID-19. Across the study: Researchers got acute and convalescent COVID-19 samples from the United States, Italy and Spain. PBMCs, B-cell-depleted T cells, or T cells provided the cDNA or gDNA that made up the material.

Methods used by the authors: Quantification of nucleated cells was approximated via reference gene primer amplification. The method was immunoSEQ multiplex PCR; TCRdb's version includes in-frame clones alone and lacks a portion of them. V and J calls and clone size are as listed in that table; D and trimming were resolved from the DNA. Of 150,000 to 200,000 clones in the sample, over 80% were seen once. The V gene lost 4 bases and the J gene lost 4 bases, with 13 bases spanning the gap. This CDR3 is built from 13 residues. Germline CDR1 and CDR2: SQVTM and ANQGSEA. The V gene is TRBV29-1, the J gene TRBJ1-2; D ambiguous. Sequencing was performed on peripheral blood. The receptor's source is a woman aged 45-65 years with acute or convalescent COVID-19. CDR3 DNA: TGCAGCGTTGCAATTCTCGGTTCCTATGGCTACACCTTC. As protein: CSVAILGSYGYTF.